This passage covers 23 T cell receptor beta chains from one sample sequenced in a study of control samples from healthy donors and cancer patients (dated by TCRdb to about 2020). The library relied on the immunoSEQ multiplex PCR assay. Here the immuneACCESS table is served through TCRdb, limited to in-frame sequences with V and J called. Missing clones are a known gap in these copies; in checked studies unresolved V genes cover under half, and the rest lacks a known reason. The sample contains under 450,000 clones, around 90% of them found a single time. Around 6.8% of the sample rests with the top ten. The sequencing input was PBMCs. The origin of the receptors is a man aged 40-49 years with head and neck cancer.

The rearrangement joins TRBV10-3 to TRBJ2-7; 7 bases align to TRBD1. This CDR3 spans 15 amino acids. Losses at the gene ends were 4 bases for V and 1 base for J; bases not matched to a gene: 7. CDR1 ENHRY and CDR2 SYGVKD come from the germline V gene. The CDR3 DNA sequence: TGTGCCATCAGTGGAGCGGACAGGAGATCCTACGAGCAGTACTTC. It yields the protein CAISGADRRSYEQYF.

The chain couples TRBV28 to TRBJ2-7; 10 nucleotides align to TRBD1. The germline V gene has CDR1 MDHEN and CDR2 SYDVKM. The junction had 9 bases not matched to a gene; V was cut back by 6 bases and J by 4 bases. The CDR3 is 15 amino acids. CDR3 amino acids: CASRIPGQGIYEQYF. In nucleotides, the CDR3 is TGTGCCAGCAGGATTCCGGGACAGGGGATTTACGAGCAGTACTTC.

This chain joins TRBV18 and TRBJ1-1; D is undetermined. The V end was cut by 0 bases, the J end by 1 base, with 9 bases between. CDR1 KGHSH and CDR2 LQKENI come from the germline V gene. CDR3 length equals 15 residues. The CDR3 loop is CASSPPPRENTEAFF. The CDR3 coding sequence is TGTGCCAGCTCACCACCCCCCAGAGAGAACACTGAAGCTTTCTTT.

The genes are TRBV10-1 and TRBJ2-3; 8 bases are shared with TRBD2. Trimming took 5 bases from V and 2 from J; bases not matched to a gene: 6. The germline CDR1 and CDR2 sequences are WNHNN and SYGVQD (reference sequence). The CDR3 runs 15 residues. The CDR3 DNA is TGCGCCAGCAGTCCTTCAGCGGGGGACACAGATACGCAGTATTTT. Its translation: CASSPSAGDTDTQYF.

V is TRBV2 and J is TRBJ2-5, with D possibly being TRBD2 (5 bases). This CDR3 region has 14 residues. The V gene lost 4 bases and the J gene lost 5 bases, with 14 bases spanning the gap. Per germline, CDR1 SNHLY and CDR2 FYNNEI. The CDR3 region is CASSAGFRSETQYF. Here the CDR3 DNA reads TGTGCCAGCAGTGCGGGGTTCAGATCGGAGACCCAGTACTTC.

The chain employs TRBV27 and TRBJ1-1; the match to TRBD1 covers 8 bases. CDR3 length equals 16 residues. After removal of 3 bases from V and 0 bases from J, the junction contained 6 bases not matched to a gene. Germline V gene sequence: CDR1 MNHEY, CDR2 SMNVEV (reference sequence). The CDR3 here is CASSLTQTGVNTEAFF. CDR3 in DNA: TGTGCCAGCAGTTTGACACAGACAGGGGTGAACACTGAAGCTTTCTTT.

The chain is built from TRBV5-1 and TRBJ1-4; D is unresolved. The germline V gene has CDR1 SGHRS and CDR2 YFSETQ. The CDR3 contains 15 residues. Trimming stripped 0 bases from V and 7 bases from J, with 13 bases between. CDR3 in amino acids: CASSLAGEAGEKLFF. CDR3 bases: TGCGCCAGCAGCTTGGCCGGGGAGGCGGGTGAAAAACTGTTTTTT.

The gene calls are TRBV25-1 and TRBJ2-3, with TRBD1 matching 7 bases. With 7 bases clipped from V and 3 bases from J, the junction kept 13 bases outside the gene matches. This CDR3 is built from 16 residues. The germline V gene has CDR1 MGHDK and CDR2 SYGVNS. The CDR3 region has the DNA TGTGCCAGCAATCCCGCGACAGGGAAGGGGACAGATACGCAGTATTTT. It codes for CASNPATGKGTDTQYF.

The chain links TRBV7-9 to TRBJ2-7; no clear D gene. The CDR3 is 17 residues long. Germline V gene sequence: CDR1 SEHNR, CDR2 FQNEAQ (reference sequence). The V and J ends lost 5 bases and 3 bases respectively, with 23 bases between them. CDR3 amino acids: CASSPNPFRVPDYEQYF. CDR3 sequence (DNA): TGTGCCAGCAGCCCTAACCCATTTCGGGTACCTGACTACGAGCAGTACTTC.

In this sample, this clone turned up once. The rearrangement uses TRBV2 and TRBJ1-6; D remains ambiguous. Trimming removed 4 bases from V and 7 bases from J, with 8 bases in between. Looked up from germline, CDR1 is SNHLY and CDR2 is FYNNEI. There are 13 residues in the CDR3. As DNA, the CDR3 is TGTGCCAGCAGTGGGGCTATCAATTCACCCCTCCACTTT. It yields the protein CASSGAINSPLHF.

This chain joins TRBV5-1 and TRBJ2-3; D not resolved. Trimming shortened V by 2 bases and J by 6 bases, and 7 bases separated the two germline ends. The length of the CDR3 is 12 residues. Germline V lookup: CDR1 SGHRS, CDR2 YFSETQ. This chain's CDR3 is CASSLRPDTQYF. As DNA, the CDR3 is TGCGCCAGCAGCTTAAGGCCGGATACGCAGTATTTT.

The CDR3 protein is CASSFSPSGSQETQYF. The CDR3 DNA reads as TGTGCCAGCAGCTTTTCCCCTAGCGGGAGCCAAGAGACCCAGTACTTC. V is TRBV5-4 and J is TRBJ2-5; 10 bases are a match to TRBD2. Germline assignment: CDR1 SGHNT and CDR2 YYREEE (reference sequence). CDR3 length equals 16 residues. V shed 2 bases and J 1 base; nucleotides not matched to a gene: 5.

The chain uses TRBV19 and TRBJ1-4; no definite D call. The ends were cut back, 2 bases at V and 2 bases at J, with 12 bases in the middle. The CDR3 runs to 16 residues. Looked up from germline, CDR1 is LNHDA and CDR2 is SQIVND (reference sequence). The CDR3 here is CASSIPGAGTNEKLFF. The CDR3 bases are TGTGCCAGTAGTATACCCGGTGCGGGGACTAATGAAAAACTGTTTTTT. Full variable domain (rest looked up from reference TRBV19 and TRBJ1-4): DGGITQSPKYLFRKEGQNVTLSCEQNLNHDAMYWYRQDPGQGLRLIYYSQIVNDFQKGDIAEGYSVSREKKESFPLTVTSAQKNPTAFYLCASSIPGAGTNEKLFFGSGTQLSVL.

V and J are TRBV4-2 and TRBJ2-2; D uncertain. Germline assignment: CDR1 LGHNA and CDR2 YNFKEQ. V was clipped by 0 bases and J by 7 bases, with 6 bases between them. The CDR3 totals 13 residues. CDR3 residues: CASSQEIIGELFF. The CDR3 nucleotides read TGTGCCAGCAGCCAAGAAATAATCGGGGAGCTGTTTTTT.

The V and J genes are TRBV3-1 (or the pseudogene TRBV3-2) and TRBJ2-1, with D maybe TRBD1 (5 bases). This CDR3 region has 15 residues. Trimming pared 1 base from V and 2 bases from J, leaving 9 bases between. The germline V gene encodes CDR1 LGHDT and CDR2 YNNKEL (reference sequence). CDR3 nucleotide sequence: TGTGCCAGCAGCCAAGGTTCCAGGGCCTACAATGAGCAGTTCTTC. This codes for CASSQGSRAYNEQFF.

The gene calls are TRBV19 and TRBJ1-5, with unresolved D. Trimming pared 3 bases from V and 7 bases from J, leaving 13 bases between. CDR1 and CDR2 (germline): LNHDA, SQIVND (reference sequence). The CDR3 extends over 14 amino acids. CDR3 amino acids: CASSMDLSRQPQHF. Here the CDR3 DNA reads TGTGCCAGTAGTATGGACCTCAGCCGCCAGCCCCAGCATTTT.

This clone was counted only a few times. This chain joins TRBV30 and TRBJ2-3, with D perhaps TRBD1 (6 bases). Germline CDR1 and CDR2: GTSNPN and SVGIG (reference sequence). V lost 0 bases and J 3 bases, leaving 13 bases between the germline ends. This CDR3 spans 15 amino acids. This chain's CDR3 is CAWSVGTFETDTQYF. The DNA of the CDR3 is TGTGCCTGGAGTGTAGGGACATTTGAAACAGATACGCAGTATTTT.

The chain couples TRBV10-3 to TRBJ1-3; maybe TRBD1 (6 bases). From germline, CDR1 is ENHRY and CDR2 SYGVKD. Trimming cost V 2 bases and J 2 bases, with 13 bases left between them. The CDR3 sequence is 16 residues long. The CDR3 sequence is CAISEIGRDTGNTIYF. For the CDR3, the DNA is TGTGCCATCAGTGAGATAGGCAGGGACACTGGAAACACCATATATTTT.

The chain recombines TRBV27 with TRBJ2-1; D remains unclear. The germline gives CDR1 MNHEY, CDR2 SMNVEV (reference sequence). The CDR3 totals 13 residues. Trimming pared 0 bases from V and 2 bases from J, leaving 2 bases between. The CDR3 loop is CASSLSAYNEQFF. CDR3 DNA: TGTGCCAGCAGTTTATCGGCCTACAATGAGCAGTTCTTC.

This chain connects TRBV27 to TRBJ2-5, with D possibly matching TRBD2 (5 bases). V was clipped by 3 bases and J by 2 bases, with 10 bases between them. The CDR3 is made up of 14 amino acids. CDR1 is MNHEY, CDR2 SMNVEV, per germline (reference sequence). The CDR3 region has the DNA TGTGCCAGCAGTTTGAATAGGAGGCAAGAGACCCAGTACTTC. Protein sequence: CASSLNRRQETQYF.

This clone was detected only a few times. The chain is built from TRBV28 and TRBJ1-5; unclear D gene. The CDR3 contains 14 residues. Per the germline V gene, CDR1 is MDHEN and CDR2 is SYDVKM. Between the trimmed V and J ends, which lost 0 bases and 4 bases, there was a span of 7 bases. The CDR3 sequence is CASSLWWGNQPQHF. DNA for the CDR3: TGTGCCAGCAGTTTATGGTGGGGAAATCAGCCCCAGCATTTT.

This clone was detected a few times. V gene TRBV5-5 combines with J gene TRBJ1-5; no clear D gene. Germline V CDR1 and CDR2: SGHKS, YYEKEE (reference sequence). Trimming removed 4 bases from V and 9 bases from J, with 11 bases in between. The CDR3 contains 12 residues. The CDR3 bases are TGTGCCAGCAGCCTTTGGGGTCGGCCCCAGCATTTT. It translates to CASSLWGRPQHF.

V gene TRBV9 combines with J gene TRBJ1-2; perhaps TRBD1 as D (5 bases). The CDR3 length is 16 residues. The V and J ends lost 3 bases and 2 bases respectively, with 17 bases between them. Germline lookup yields CDR1 SGDLS and CDR2 YYNGEE. CDR3 sequence (DNA): TGTGCCAGCAGCGCAACTCTAGGGGTGCTCAACTATGGCTACACCTTC. Residues: CASSATLGVLNYGYTF.